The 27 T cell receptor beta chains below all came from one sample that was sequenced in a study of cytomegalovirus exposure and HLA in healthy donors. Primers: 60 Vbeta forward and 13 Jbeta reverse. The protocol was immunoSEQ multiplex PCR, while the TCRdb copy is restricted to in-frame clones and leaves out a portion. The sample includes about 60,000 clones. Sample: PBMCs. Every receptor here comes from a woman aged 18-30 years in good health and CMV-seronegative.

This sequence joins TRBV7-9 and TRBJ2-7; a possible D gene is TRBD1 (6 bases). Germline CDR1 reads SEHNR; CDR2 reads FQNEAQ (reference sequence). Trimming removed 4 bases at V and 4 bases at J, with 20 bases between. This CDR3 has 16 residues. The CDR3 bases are TGTGCCAGCAGCTCAAACCACAGGGATTTAGGTTACGAGCAGTACTTC. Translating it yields CASSSNHRDLGYEQYF.

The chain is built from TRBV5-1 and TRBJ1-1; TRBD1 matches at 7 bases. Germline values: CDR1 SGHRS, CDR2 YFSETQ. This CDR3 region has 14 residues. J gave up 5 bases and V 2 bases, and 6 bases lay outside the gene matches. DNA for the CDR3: TGCGCCAGCAGCTTCCGACAGGGTCTTACTGAAGCTTTCTTT. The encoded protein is CASSFRQGLTEAFF.

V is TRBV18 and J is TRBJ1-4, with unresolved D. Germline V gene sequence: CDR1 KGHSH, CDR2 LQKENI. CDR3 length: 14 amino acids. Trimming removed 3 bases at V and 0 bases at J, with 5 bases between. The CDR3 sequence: CASSPSTTNEKLFF. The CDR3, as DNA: TGTGCCAGCTCACCCAGTACAACTAATGAAAAACTGTTTTTT.

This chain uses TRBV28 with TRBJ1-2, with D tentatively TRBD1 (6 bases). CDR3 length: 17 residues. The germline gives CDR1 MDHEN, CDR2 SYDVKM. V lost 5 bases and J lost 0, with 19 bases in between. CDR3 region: CASSPSAAGQPNYGYTF. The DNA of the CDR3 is TGTGCCAGCAGTCCCAGTGCCGCAGGACAGCCTAACTATGGCTACACCTTC.

This chain's CDR3 is CASSYGTSGEGDTQYF. The CDR3 DNA follows: TGCGCCAGCAGCTACGGGACTAGCGGCGAGGGGGATACGCAGTATTTT. The chain recombines TRBV5-1 with TRBJ2-3; the match to TRBD2 covers 11 bases. Germline V CDR1 and CDR2: SGHRS, YFSETQ. This CDR3 has 16 amino acids. The V and J ends lost 3 bases and 6 bases, in that order; junction bases with no gene match: 9.

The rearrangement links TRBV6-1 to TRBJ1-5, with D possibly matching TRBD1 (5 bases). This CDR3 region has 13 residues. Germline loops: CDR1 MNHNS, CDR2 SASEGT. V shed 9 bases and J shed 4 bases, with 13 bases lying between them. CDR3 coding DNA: TGTGCCAGTCGTGGGCGGACAAATCAGCCCCAGCATTTT. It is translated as CASRGRTNQPQHF.

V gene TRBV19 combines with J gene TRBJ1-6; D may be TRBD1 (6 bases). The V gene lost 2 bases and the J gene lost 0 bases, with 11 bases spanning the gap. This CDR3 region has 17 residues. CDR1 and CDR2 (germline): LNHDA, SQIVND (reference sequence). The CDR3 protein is CASSITQGSSYNSPLHF. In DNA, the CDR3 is TGTGCCAGTAGTATAACCCAGGGGAGCTCCTATAATTCACCCCTCCACTTT.

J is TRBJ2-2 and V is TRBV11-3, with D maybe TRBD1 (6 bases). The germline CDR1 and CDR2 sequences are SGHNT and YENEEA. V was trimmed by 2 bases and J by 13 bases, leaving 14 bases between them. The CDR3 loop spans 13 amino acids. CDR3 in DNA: TGTGCCAGCAGCTTACGCAGGTGGGGGCGGCTGTTTTTT. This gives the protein CASSLRRWGRLFF.

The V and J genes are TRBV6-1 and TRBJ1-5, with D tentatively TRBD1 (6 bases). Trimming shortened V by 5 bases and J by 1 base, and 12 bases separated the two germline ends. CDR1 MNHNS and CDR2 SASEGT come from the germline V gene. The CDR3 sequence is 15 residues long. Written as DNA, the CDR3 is TGTGCCAGCAGTAGAACAGGGAACAGCAATCAGCCCCAGCATTTT. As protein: CASSRTGNSNQPQHF.

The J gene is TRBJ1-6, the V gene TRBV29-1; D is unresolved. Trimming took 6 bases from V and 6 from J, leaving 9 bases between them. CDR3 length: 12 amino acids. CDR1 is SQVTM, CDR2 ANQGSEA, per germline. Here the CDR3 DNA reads TGCAGCGTGGGCCAGCCTAATTCACCCCTCCACTTT. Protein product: CSVGQPNSPLHF.

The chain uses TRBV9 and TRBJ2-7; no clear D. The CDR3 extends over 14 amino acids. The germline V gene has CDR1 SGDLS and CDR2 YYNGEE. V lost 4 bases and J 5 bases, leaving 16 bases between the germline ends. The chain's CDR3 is CASSPSLVSDEQYF. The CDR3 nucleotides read TGTGCCAGCAGCCCCTCCCTAGTGTCGGACGAGCAGTACTTC.

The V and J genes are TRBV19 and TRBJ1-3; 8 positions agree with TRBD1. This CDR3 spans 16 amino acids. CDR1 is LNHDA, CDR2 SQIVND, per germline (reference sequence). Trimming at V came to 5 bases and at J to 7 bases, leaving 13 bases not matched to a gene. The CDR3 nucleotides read TGTGCCAGTAGTTCTCGGACCAGGACAGGGAGGAACACCATATATTTT. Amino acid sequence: CASSSRTRTGRNTIYF. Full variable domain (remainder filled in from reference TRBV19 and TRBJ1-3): DGGITQSPKYLFRKEGQNVTLSCEQNLNHDAMYWYRQDPGQGLRLIYYSQIVNDFQKGDIAEGYSVSREKKESFPLTVTSAQKNPTAFYLCASSSRTRTGRNTIYFGEGSWLTVV.

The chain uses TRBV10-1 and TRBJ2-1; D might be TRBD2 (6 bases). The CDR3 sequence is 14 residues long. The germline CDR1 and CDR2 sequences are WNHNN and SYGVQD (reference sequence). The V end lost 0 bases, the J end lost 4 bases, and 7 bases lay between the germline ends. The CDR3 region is CASSESRGYNEQFF. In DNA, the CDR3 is TGCGCCAGCAGTGAGTCTCGGGGGTACAATGAGCAGTTCTTC.

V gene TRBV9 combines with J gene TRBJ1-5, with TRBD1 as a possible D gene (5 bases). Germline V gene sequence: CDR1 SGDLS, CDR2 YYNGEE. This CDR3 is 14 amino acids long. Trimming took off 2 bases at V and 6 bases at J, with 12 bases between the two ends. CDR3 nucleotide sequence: TGTGCCAGCAGCGTGGGGGGGGTGGGTCAGCCCCAGCATTTT. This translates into CASSVGGVGQPQHF.

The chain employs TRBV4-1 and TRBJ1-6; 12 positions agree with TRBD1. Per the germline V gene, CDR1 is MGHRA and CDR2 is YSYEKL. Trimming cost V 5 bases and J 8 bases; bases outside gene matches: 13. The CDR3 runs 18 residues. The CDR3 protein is CASSYPLRGQGAHSPLHF. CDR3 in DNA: TGCGCCAGCAGCTATCCGCTCCGGGGACAGGGGGCACATTCACCCCTCCACTTT.

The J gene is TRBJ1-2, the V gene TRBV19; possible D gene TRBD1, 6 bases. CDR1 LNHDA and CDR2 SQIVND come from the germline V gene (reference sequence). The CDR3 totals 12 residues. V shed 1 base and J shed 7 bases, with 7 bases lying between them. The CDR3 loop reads CASSIAGVGYTF. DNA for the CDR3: TGTGCCAGTAGTATAGCAGGGGTTGGCTACACCTTC.

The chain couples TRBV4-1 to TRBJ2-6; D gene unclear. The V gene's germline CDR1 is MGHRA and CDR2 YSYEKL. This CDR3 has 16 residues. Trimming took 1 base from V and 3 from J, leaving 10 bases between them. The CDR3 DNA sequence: TGCGCCAGCAGCCAAGGCAGCGCGTATGGGGCCAACGTCCTGACTTTC. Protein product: CASSQGSAYGANVLTF.

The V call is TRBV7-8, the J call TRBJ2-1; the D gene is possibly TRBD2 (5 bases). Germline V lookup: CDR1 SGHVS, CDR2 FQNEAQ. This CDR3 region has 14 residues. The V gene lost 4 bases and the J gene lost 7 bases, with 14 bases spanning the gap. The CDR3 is CASSWRLASNEQFF. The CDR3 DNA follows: TGTGCCAGCAGCTGGCGGCTAGCTAGTAATGAGCAGTTCTTC.

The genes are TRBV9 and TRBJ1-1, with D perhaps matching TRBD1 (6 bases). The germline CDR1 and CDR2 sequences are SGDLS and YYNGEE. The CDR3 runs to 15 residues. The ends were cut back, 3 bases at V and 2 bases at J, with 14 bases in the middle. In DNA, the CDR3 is TGTGCCAGCAGCGGAACAGGGAGAGTTAACACTGAAGCTTTCTTT. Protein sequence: CASSGTGRVNTEAFF. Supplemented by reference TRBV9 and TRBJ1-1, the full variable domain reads DSGVTQTPKHLITATGQRVTLRCSPRSGDLSVYWYQQSLDQGLQFLIQYYNGEERAKGNILERFSAQQFPDLHSELNLSSLELGDSALYFCASSGTGRVNTEAFFGQGTRLTVV.

The CDR3 loop reads CASSSLGTGNTGELFF. The CDR3 nucleotides read TGCGCCAGCAGCTCGCTCGGGACAGGGAACACCGGGGAGCTGTTTTTT. J is TRBJ2-2 and V is TRBV5-1; TRBD1 matches 8 bases. This CDR3 spans 16 amino acids. V trimming: 3 bases; J trimming: 1 base; junction bases outside the gene matches: 5. Germline-derived CDR1 and CDR2 are SGHRS and YFSETQ.

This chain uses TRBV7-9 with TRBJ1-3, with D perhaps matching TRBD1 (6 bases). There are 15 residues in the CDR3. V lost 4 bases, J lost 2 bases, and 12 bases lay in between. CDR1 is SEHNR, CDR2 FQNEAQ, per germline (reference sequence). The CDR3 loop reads CASSSTNRAGNTIYF. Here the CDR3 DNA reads TGTGCCAGCAGCTCGACCAACAGGGCTGGAAACACCATATATTTT.

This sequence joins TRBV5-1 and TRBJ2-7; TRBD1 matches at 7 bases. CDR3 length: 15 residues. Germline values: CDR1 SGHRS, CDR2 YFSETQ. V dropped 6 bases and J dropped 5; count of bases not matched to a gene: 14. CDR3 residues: CASMARDSDNHEQYF. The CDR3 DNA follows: TGCGCCAGCATGGCCCGGGACAGCGATAACCACGAGCAGTACTTC. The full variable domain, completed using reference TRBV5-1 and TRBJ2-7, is KAGVTQTPRYLIKTRGQQVTLSCSPISGHRSVSWYQQTPGQGLQFLFEYFSETQRNKGNFPGRFSGRQFSNSRSEMNVSTLELGDSALYLCASMARDSDNHEQYFGPGTRLTVT.

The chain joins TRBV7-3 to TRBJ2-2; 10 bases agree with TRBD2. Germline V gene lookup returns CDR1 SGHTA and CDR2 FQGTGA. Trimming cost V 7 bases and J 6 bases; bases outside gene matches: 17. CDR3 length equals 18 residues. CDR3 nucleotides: TGTGCCAGCATCCTTAGGGGGGGGCTAGCGGGAGCTGCCGGGGAGCTGTTTTTT. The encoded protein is CASILRGGLAGAAGELFF.

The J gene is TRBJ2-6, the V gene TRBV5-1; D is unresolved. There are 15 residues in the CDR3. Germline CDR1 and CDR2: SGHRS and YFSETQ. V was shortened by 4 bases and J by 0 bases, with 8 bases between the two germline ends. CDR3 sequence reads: CASSKQDSGANVLTF. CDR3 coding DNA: TGCGCCAGCAGCAAGCAAGACTCTGGGGCCAACGTCCTGACTTTC.

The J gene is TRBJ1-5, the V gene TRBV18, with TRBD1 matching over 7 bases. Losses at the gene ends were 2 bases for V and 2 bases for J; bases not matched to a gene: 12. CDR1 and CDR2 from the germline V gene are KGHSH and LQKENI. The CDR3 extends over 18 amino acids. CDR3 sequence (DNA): TGTGCCAGCTCACCAACAGGGGCCGAACCGGGGGGCAATCAGCCCCAGCATTTT. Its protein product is CASSPTGAEPGGNQPQHF. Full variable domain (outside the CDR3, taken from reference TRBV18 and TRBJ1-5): NAGVMQNPRHLVRRRGQEARLRCSPMKGHSHVYWYRQLPEEGLKFMVYLQKENIIDESGMPKERFSAEFPKEGPSILRIQQVVRGDSAAYFCASSPTGAEPGGNQPQHFGDGTRLSIL.

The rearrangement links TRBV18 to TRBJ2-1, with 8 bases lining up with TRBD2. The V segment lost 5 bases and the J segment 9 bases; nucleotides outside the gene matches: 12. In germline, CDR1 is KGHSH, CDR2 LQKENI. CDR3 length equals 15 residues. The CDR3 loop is CASSSGTRGWGEQFF. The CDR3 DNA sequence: TGTGCCAGCTCATCAGGGACTAGAGGTTGGGGTGAGCAGTTCTTC. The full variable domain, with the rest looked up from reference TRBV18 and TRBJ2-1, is NAGVMQNPRHLVRRRGQEARLRCSPMKGHSHVYWYRQLPEEGLKFMVYLQKENIIDESGMPKERFSAEFPKEGPSILRIQQVVRGDSAAYFCASSSGTRGWGEQFFGPGTRLTVL.

CDR3 coding DNA: TGTGCCAGCAGTACTGGGGCGGGGGGCCTGGGTGAGCAGTTCTTC. As protein: CASSTGAGGLGEQFF. V is TRBV6-1 and J is TRBJ2-1; 8 bases are shared with TRBD2. The V segment lost 5 bases and the J segment 9 bases; nucleotides outside the gene matches: 12. CDR1 and CDR2 (germline): MNHNS, SASEGT. This CDR3 has 15 amino acids.